Below are 11 T cell receptor beta chains sequenced from a single sample in a study of blood T cell repertoires in COVID-19. Libraries were prepared by immunoSEQ multiplex PCR; TCRdb keeps only in-frame clonotypes and omits some of them. The repertoire has 150,000 to 250,000 clones, 65% to 90% of them found once; the top ten carry 12%. Sequencing used PBMCs or T cells enriched from blood (not recorded which). The receptors come from a man in his forties who had recovered from COVID-19.

The chain recombines TRBV29-1 with TRBJ2-7, with D unresolved. CDR3 length: 12 amino acids. The germline V and J ends were trimmed by 4 bases and 2 bases, with 9 bases remaining between them. Germline V gives CDR1 SQVTM, CDR2 ANQGSEA. Here the CDR3 DNA reads TGCAGCGTTGGGCACGCCACCTACGAGCAGTACTTC. This sequence encodes CSVGHATYEQYF.

The chain carries TRBV7-3 and TRBJ2-1; 8 bases fit TRBD2. Germline CDR1 and CDR2: SGHTA and FQGTGA. V trimming: 2 bases; J trimming: 9 bases; junction bases outside the gene matches: 9. The CDR3 consists of 15 residues. The CDR3: CASSLLAGGEGEQFF. In nucleotides, the CDR3 is TGTGCCAGCAGCTTATTGGCGGGAGGCGAAGGTGAGCAGTTCTTC.

The gene calls are TRBV18 and TRBJ1-3, with 9 bases that match TRBD1. The J segment lost 4 bases and the V segment lost 2 bases, leaving 3 bases of the junction unmatched. The CDR3 loop spans 15 amino acids. Germline V gene lookup returns CDR1 KGHSH and CDR2 LQKENI. CDR3 DNA sequence: TGTGCCAGCTCACCAGTCGGGACAGGGGGAAACACCATATATTTT. Amino acid sequence: CASSPVGTGGNTIYF.

The chain links TRBV5-1 to TRBJ2-1; TRBD2 matches at 9 bases. Trimming cost V 4 bases and J 7 bases; bases outside gene matches: 12. Germline V gene lookup returns CDR1 SGHRS and CDR2 YFSETQ. The CDR3 consists of 16 residues. CDR3 in DNA: TGCGCCAGCAGCATTCTAGGCGGGAGGGCGAGTAATGAGCAGTTCTTC. Its protein is CASSILGGRASNEQFF.

The V and J genes are TRBV4-3 and TRBJ1-2; tentative D call: TRBD1 (5 bases). Looked up from germline, CDR1 is LGHNA and CDR2 is YSLEER. V was shortened by 1 base and J by 4 bases, with 16 bases between the two germline ends. The CDR3 is 16 residues long. The CDR3 DNA reads as TGCGCCAGCAGCCAAGTGTCGGGGGATCGGAGCTATGGCTACACCTTC. Protein sequence: CASSQVSGDRSYGYTF.

The chain carries TRBV6-5 and TRBJ1-1; the match to TRBD1 covers 7 bases. V lost 5 bases, J lost 3 bases, and 9 bases stayed unmatched. Per the germline V gene, CDR1 is MNHEY and CDR2 is SVGAGI. This CDR3 has 15 amino acids. The CDR3 here is CASSTGAIGDTEAFF. Written as DNA, the CDR3 is TGTGCCAGCAGTACAGGGGCGATCGGGGACACTGAAGCTTTCTTT.

V is TRBV19 and J is TRBJ2-1; D possibly corresponds to TRBD2 (5 bases). CDR3 length: 13 amino acids. CDR1 and CDR2 (germline): LNHDA, SQIVND (reference sequence). V was trimmed by 7 bases and J by 0 bases, leaving 7 bases between them. CDR3 loop: CASNGDSYNEQFF. The CDR3 DNA reads TGTGCCAGTAACGGGGACTCCTACAATGAGCAGTTCTTC.

Only one count was recorded for this clone. The chain carries TRBV19 and TRBJ2-1; the match to TRBD2 covers 9 bases. Germline lookup yields CDR1 LNHDA and CDR2 SQIVND (reference sequence). After removal of 5 bases from V and 4 bases from J, the junction contained 3 bases not matched to a gene. This CDR3 contains 14 residues. As DNA, the CDR3 is TGTGCCAGTAGTGAGAGCGGGAGGTACAATGAGCAGTTCTTC. Protein sequence: CASSESGRYNEQFF.

The V and J genes are TRBV5-6 and TRBJ2-3; possible D gene TRBD1, 5 bases. Germline CDR1 SGHDT, CDR2 YYEEEE. The CDR3 sequence is 15 residues long. V lost 2 bases, J lost 0 bases, and 10 bases lay in between. In DNA form, the CDR3 reads TGTGCCAGCAGCTTCCGACAGACTAGCACAGATACGCAGTATTTT. It translates to CASSFRQTSTDTQYF.

V usage is TRBV3-1 (or the pseudogene TRBV3-2) and J usage is TRBJ1-5; D call uncertain. The CDR3 is 17 residues long. V dropped 2 bases and J dropped 0 bases, with 14 bases sitting between them. The germline gives CDR1 LGHDT, CDR2 YNNKEL (reference sequence). The CDR3 DNA reads TGTGCCAGCAGCCAACACCTCGCGGGCGGTAGCAATCAGCCCCAGCATTTT. Translation: CASSQHLAGGSNQPQHF.

V usage is TRBV6-5 and J usage is TRBJ2-2, with D unresolved. The CDR3 totals 16 residues. V gave up 4 bases and J gave up 0 bases, with 12 bases separating them. Per the germline V gene, CDR1 is MNHEY and CDR2 is SVGAGI. The chain's CDR3 is CASSSFLPANTGELFF. The CDR3 coding sequence is TGTGCCAGCAGTTCCTTTCTCCCCGCGAACACCGGGGAGCTGTTTTTT.